This TCR beta chain was recovered during a study of T cells in Graves' hyperthyroidism and ophthalmopathy. Study information: Blood from the periphery was taken at initial diagnosis, before any treatment.

RNA transcripts provided the source from which TCR beta CDR3 regions were amplified. Initially, a first-round RT-PCR of the TCR CDR3 employed the HTBI primer set. From the multiplex PCR reads, TCRdb called clonotypes with MiXCR, one entry per CDR3 protein. In the table there are 400,000 to 500,000 distinct CDR3 sequences, approximately 15% of which are singletons. This clonotype was recorded a few times. Diagnoses were established using clinical symptoms, serum thyroxine and TRAb, thyroid ultrasound and orbital computed tomography. Out of 10 ml of fresh peripheral blood came the PBMCs. This clonotype was obtained from a woman between 18 and 29 years old with Graves' hyperthyroidism. Sequencing was performed on blood.

The CDR3 is CSARGAGSHTDTQYF. The CDR3 DNA is TGCAGTGCTAGAGGTGCCGGGAGCCACACAGATACGCAGTATTTT. The V call is TRBV20-1, the J call TRBJ2-3; D might be TRBD2 (6 bases). V lost 1 base, J lost 2 bases, and 13 bases lay in between. The length of the CDR3 is 15 residues. Germline V lookup: CDR1 DFQATT, CDR2 SNEGSKA (reference sequence).